This TCR beta chain was sequenced in a study of graft-versus-host responses after intestinal transplantation (dated by TCRdb to the early 2020s). Background on the whole study: The transplants that recipients got were multivisceral, liver-intestinal, or isolated intestinal. Every recipient was given anti-thymocyte globulin induction, followed by approximately 3 years of maintenance tacrolimus and steroids. After intestinal transplantation, graft-versus-host and host-versus-graft alloreactive T cell clones in the graft, circulation and bone marrow were tracked using bulk TCR-beta CDR3 sequencing. To identify alloreactive clones, pre-transplant mixed lymphocyte reaction products were sequenced and then compared with unstimulated pre-transplant donor and recipient T cells. Of the approximately 24 intestinal transplant recipients enrolled in the cohort, one of whom was a retransplant, a few patients without pretransplant specimens were excluded. Donor T cell macrochimerism was defined as a peak of at least 4% donor T cells among recipient peripheral blood mononuclear cells. Rather than going through the commercial service, samples from three later patients were sequenced in-house on an Illumina MiSeq and processed with MiXCR.

In the first month after transplant, blood samples were collected up to 4 times, and after that at least monthly when available. The library was obtained by the immunoSEQ multiplex PCR assay. High-throughput TCR-beta CDR3 sequencing of genomic DNA from most patients was performed by Adaptive Biotechnologies. Regarding the original processing steps: TCR sequencing data were retrieved from Adaptive's ImmunoSEQ software for 18 patients, whereas three other patients were processed with MiXCR and VDJtools. CDR3 nucleotide sequences shared between donor and recipient were removed because their origin could not be assigned. To count as alloreactive, a clone needed at least 2-fold expansion over unstimulated cells and a minimum CFSE-low frequency of 0.002% (template counts) or 0.001% (read counts). Clones detected in sequenced pre-transplant spleen, lymph node, or MLR CFSE-low populations of the donor or recipient were defined as mappable. The cumulative frequency of alloreactive clones was calculated as a percentage of all sequences, weighted by copy number. The immuneACCESS repertoire file appears here via TCRdb, limited to in-frame rearrangements. These files lack a portion of the clones; in checked studies, under half of the deficit traces to unresolved V genes, and the cause of the others is not known. V and J calls and clone size are those listed in that table; D and trimming were worked out from the DNA. The table for this sample lists about 57,000 clones; 80% to 90% of them were counted only once. The leading ten clones occupy roughly 1.5% of the sample.

The research as a whole found: GvH clones were found in recipient bone marrow, and some of the GvH clones appeared earlier in ileal mucosa or blood, which is consistent with an intestinal mucosal origin. Early after transplant, peak levels of circulating GvH clones were found to be associated with declines in HvG clones. The conclusions were limited by the relatively low number and heterogeneity of the intestinal transplant patients. Patients with donor T cell macrochimerism had high GvH to HvG T cell clonal ratios in their allografts.

Concerning this clone itself: Its antigen is currently not known. Qualities for individual bases were not recorded, and no much larger clone is one base off.

The sequencing used PBMCs, collected 26 days after transplant. The receptor's source is a human patient who received an intestinal transplant, so some T cells may come from the graft donor.

The CDR3: CASSETGQSNTEAFF. The DNA reads TGCGCCAGCAGTGAGACGGGACAGTCGAACACTGAAGCTTTCTTT. Recombination linked TRBV10-2 to TRBJ1-1; 7 bases in the junction line up with TRBD1. From V the trimming removes 2 bases and from J it removes 1 base, while the gene matches leave 4 bases of the junction unaccounted for. Taken from the germline V gene, the CDR1 and CDR2 loops are WSHSY and SAAADI. The CDR3 sequence holds 15 residues, the cysteine and phenylalanine included. This entry keeps only the CDR3 DNA: 45 bases, framed from base 1.